Each of the 9 T cell receptor beta chains below was sequenced from the same sample in a study of HIV-infected children after antiretroviral therapy interruption. Sample treatment: PENTA 11 planned treatment interruption arm or continuous ART arm. Unique molecular identifiers were included in an RNA-based 3' RACE TCR library. TCRdb fed the 3' RACE reads into MiXCR, producing one record per CDR3 protein. The table has about 14,000 distinct CDR3 sequences, 3% to 3.5% seen once. Sequencing was performed on CD45RO+ CD8+ T cells from PBMCs, pooled from several time points, taken from a donor given antiretroviral therapy, either interrupted or continuous. Stated subset: memory CD8+ CD45RO+ CD45RA- T cells. These TCRs come from a pool of human donors with HIV.

The sample holds many counts of this clonotype. The rearrangement uses TRBV6-1 and TRBJ2-3; TRBD2 matches 10 bases. CDR3 length: 15 amino acids. From germline, CDR1 is MNHNS and CDR2 SASEGT. The ends lost 4 bases at V and 5 bases at J; junction bases unmatched: 6. This CDR3 reads CASSALAGEVDTQYF. The CDR3 nucleotides read TGTGCCAGCAGTGCGCTAGCGGGGGAGGTAGATACGCAGTATTTT.

This clonotype was seen repeatedly, ten times or more. The rearrangement uses TRBV6-2 or TRBV6-3 and TRBJ2-6; no clear D gene. V was trimmed by 6 bases and J by 2 bases, leaving 11 bases between them. Looked up from germline, CDR1 is MNHEY and CDR2 is SVGEGT. The CDR3 is 15 amino acids. CDR3 nucleotides: TGTGCCAGCAGCATCCGAGGAACTGGGGCCAACGTCCTGACTTTC. Its protein is CASSIRGTGANVLTF.

This clonotype was counted at least ten times. The V call is TRBV24-1, the J call TRBJ2-7; D remains ambiguous. V was pared by 5 bases and J by 6 bases, with 13 bases between. Germline CDR1 is KGHDR and CDR2 is SFDVKD. This CDR3 comprises 13 residues. The DNA for the CDR3 is TGTGCCACCAGTGCCTCCGTAAGCGTCGAGCAGTACTTC. Translating gives CATSASVSVEQYF.

This clonotype appeared many times. The gene calls are TRBV28 and TRBJ2-1; D not certain. This CDR3 is 11 amino acids long. Looked up from germline, CDR1 is MDHEN and CDR2 is SYDVKM. V was trimmed by 5 bases and J by 9 bases, leaving 8 bases between them. The CDR3 protein is CASSGNAEQFF. Written as DNA, the CDR3 is TGTGCCAGCAGTGGGAATGCTGAGCAGTTCTTC.

This clonotype was observed many times. The chain uses TRBV20-1 and TRBJ2-7; 14 nucleotides line up with TRBD2. J lost 5 bases, V lost 3 bases, and 3 bases had no gene match. The CDR3 loop spans 14 amino acids. Germline CDR1 reads DFQATT; CDR2 reads SNEGSKA (reference sequence). DNA of the CDR3: TGCAGTGCTAGCGGGACTAGCGGGAGTAACGAGCAGTACTTC. Amino acid sequence: CSASGTSGSNEQYF.

This clonotype was recorded many times. The rearrangement joins TRBV2 to TRBJ2-7, with D perhaps being TRBD1 or TRBD2 (5 bases each). Germline CDR1 is SNHLY and CDR2 is FYNNEI. Trimming took off 4 bases at V and 7 bases at J, with 11 bases between the two ends. CDR3 size: 12 residues. CDR3 residues: CASSVQGEEQYF. CDR3 bases: TGTGCCAGCAGTGTGCAGGGAGAAGAGCAGTACTTC.

This clonotype is medium-sized by share. The chain links TRBV4-1 to TRBJ2-5, with 8 nucleotides matching TRBD1. This CDR3 is built from 14 residues. In germline, CDR1 is MGHRA, CDR2 YSYEKL. The J segment lost 5 bases and the V segment lost 4 bases, leaving 6 bases of the junction unmatched. CDR3 sequence reads: CASSPGQVAETQYF. CDR3 bases: TGCGCCAGCAGCCCGGGACAGGTCGCGGAGACCCAGTACTTC.

This clonotype has ten or more counts. CDR3 loop: CAISDRDRGLSNQPQHF. The CDR3 DNA follows: TGTGCCATCAGTGACAGGGACAGGGGGCTTTCCAATCAGCCCCAGCATTTT. V and J are TRBV10-3 and TRBJ1-5, with TRBD1 matching over 12 bases. The germline V gene encodes CDR1 ENHRY and CDR2 SYGVKD. CDR3 length: 17 residues. V trimming: 3 bases; J trimming: 3 bases; junction bases outside the gene matches: 6.

This clonotype was observed many times. The V and J genes are TRBV3-1 and TRBJ1-1, with 8 bases matching TRBD1. V lost 0 bases to trimming and J lost 1 base; unmatched junction nucleotides: 4. Germline lookup yields CDR1 LGHDT and CDR2 YNNKEL (reference sequence). The CDR3 length is 16 residues. CDR3 in amino acids: CASSQERDRQNTEAFF. The DNA of the CDR3 is TGTGCCAGCAGCCAAGAGAGGGACAGGCAGAACACTGAAGCTTTCTTT. Based on the CDR3 plus reference TRBV3-1 and TRBJ1-1, the full variable domain is DTAVSQTPKYLVTQMGNDKSIKCEQNLGHDTMYWYKQDSKKFLKIMFSYNNKELIINETVPNRFSPKSPDKAHLNLHINSLELGDSAVYFCASSQERDRQNTEAFFGQGTRLTVV.